This T cell receptor beta chain emerged from a study of OX40 agonist ivuxolimab in advanced cancers. General study results and limits: CD4+ and CD8+ blood T cells expanded clonally by week 6 at 0.1 to 3.0 mg/kg.

As regards this clone: The antigen remains undetermined.

Sequenced by immunoSEQ multiplex PCR; TCRdb stores in-frame clones only, minus some. There are about 70,000 clones in the sample; about 94% occur only once, and 7.6% lies in the top ten. CDR3 size: 15 residues. CDR1 and CDR2 from the germline V gene are MRHNA and SNTAGT. V lost 4 bases and J lost 0, with 10 bases in between. This specimen consisted of CD4+ or CD8+ T cells sorted from blood, obtained in a trial of the OX40 agonist ivuxolimab. The TCR was taken from an adult with an advanced solid tumor such as melanoma, head and neck, liver or kidney cancer. The chain recombines TRBV6-4 with TRBJ1-5, with D possibly TRBD1 on 6 matching bases. CDR3: CASSADRYSNQPQHF. CDR3 sequence (DNA): TGTGCCAGCAGTGCAGACAGGTATAGCAATCAGCCCCAGCATTTT.